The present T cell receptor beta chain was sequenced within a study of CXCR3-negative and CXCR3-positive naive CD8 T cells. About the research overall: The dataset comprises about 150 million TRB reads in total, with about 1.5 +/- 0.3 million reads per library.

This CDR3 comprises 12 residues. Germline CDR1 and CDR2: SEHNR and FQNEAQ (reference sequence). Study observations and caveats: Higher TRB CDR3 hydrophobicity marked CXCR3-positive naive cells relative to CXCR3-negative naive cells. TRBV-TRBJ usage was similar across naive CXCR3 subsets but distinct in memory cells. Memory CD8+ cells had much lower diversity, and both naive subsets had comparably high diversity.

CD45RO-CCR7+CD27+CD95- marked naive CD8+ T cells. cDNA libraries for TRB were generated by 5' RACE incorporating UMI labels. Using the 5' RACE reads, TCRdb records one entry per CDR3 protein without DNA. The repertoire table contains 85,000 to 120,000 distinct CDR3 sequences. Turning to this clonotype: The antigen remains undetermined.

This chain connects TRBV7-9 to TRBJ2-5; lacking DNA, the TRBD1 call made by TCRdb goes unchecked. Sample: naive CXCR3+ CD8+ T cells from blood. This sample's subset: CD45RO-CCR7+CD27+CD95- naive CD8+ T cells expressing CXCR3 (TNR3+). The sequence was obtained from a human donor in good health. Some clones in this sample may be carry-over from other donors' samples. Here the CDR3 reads CASRQGTETQYF. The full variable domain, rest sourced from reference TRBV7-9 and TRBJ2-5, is DTGVSQNPRHKITKRGQNVTFRCDPISEHNRLYWYRQTLGQGPEFLTYFQNEAQLEKSRLLSDRFSAERPKGSFSTLEIQRTEQGDSAMYLCASRQGTETQYFGPGTRLLVL.